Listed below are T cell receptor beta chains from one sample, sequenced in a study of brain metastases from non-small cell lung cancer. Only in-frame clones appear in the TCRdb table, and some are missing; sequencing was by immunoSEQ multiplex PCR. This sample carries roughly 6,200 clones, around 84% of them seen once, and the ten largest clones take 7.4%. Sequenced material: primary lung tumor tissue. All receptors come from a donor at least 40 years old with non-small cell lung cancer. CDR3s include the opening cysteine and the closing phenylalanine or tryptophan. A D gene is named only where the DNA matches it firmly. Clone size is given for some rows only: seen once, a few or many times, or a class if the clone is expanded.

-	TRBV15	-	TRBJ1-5	CATSRDFQPQHF	TGTGCCACCAGCAGAGATTTTCAGCCCCAGCATTTT
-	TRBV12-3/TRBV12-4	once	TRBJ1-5	CASSYSNQPQHF	TGTGCCAGCAGTTACAGCAATCAGCCCCAACATTTT
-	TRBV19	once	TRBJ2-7	CASSMAAGLGLYEQYF	TGTGCCAGTAGTATGGCGGCGGGACTGGGCCTCTACGAGCAGTACTTC
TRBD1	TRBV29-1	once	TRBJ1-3	CSVLTGVGNTIYF	TGCAGCGTCCTTACAGGGGTCGGAAACACCATATATTTT
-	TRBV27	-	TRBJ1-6	CASSLLEYNSPFHF	TGTGCCAGCAGTTTACTGGAATATAATTCACCCTTCCACTTT
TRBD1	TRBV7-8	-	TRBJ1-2	CASSYGTGVGYGYTF	TGTGCCAGCAGCTACGGGACAGGGGTAGGCTATGGCTACACCTTC
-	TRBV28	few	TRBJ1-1	CASRPGQIRYTEAFF	TGTGCCAGCAGACCCGGACAGATACGGTACACTGAAGCTTTCTTT
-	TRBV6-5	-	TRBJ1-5	CATREGPISNQPQHF	TGTGCCACGAGGGAGGGACCCATTAGCAATCAGCCCCAGCATTTT
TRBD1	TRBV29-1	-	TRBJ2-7	CSAEGQGREQYF	TGCAGCGCTGAGGGACAGGGTAGAGAGCAGTACTTC
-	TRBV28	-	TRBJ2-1	CASSESAGFNEQFF	TGTGCCAGCAGCGAATCGGCAGGGTTCAATGAGCAGTTCTTC
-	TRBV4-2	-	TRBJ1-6	CASSQAGAGPNSPLHF	TGTGCCAGCAGCCAAGCGGGGGCGGGCCCTAATTCACCCCTCCACTTT
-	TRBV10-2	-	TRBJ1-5	CASTGREGQPQHF	TGCGCCAGCACCGGAAGGGAAGGTCAGCCCCAGCATTTT
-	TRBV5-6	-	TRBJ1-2	CASSYLDRGYTF	TGTGCCAGCAGCTACCTGGATAGGGGCTACACCTTC
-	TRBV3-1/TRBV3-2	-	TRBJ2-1	CASSPGHEQFF	TGTGCCAGCAGCCCCGGACACGAGCAGTTCTTC
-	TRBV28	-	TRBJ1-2	CASRGTRLGYTF	TGTGCCAGCAGGGGGACAAGGCTCGGCTACACCTTC
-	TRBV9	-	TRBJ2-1	CASSRRVGNSYNEQFF	TGTGCCAGCAGCAGAAGGGTGGGAAACTCCTACAATGAGCAGTTCTTC
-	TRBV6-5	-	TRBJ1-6	CASSYGPIYNSPLHF	TGTGCCAGCAGCTACGGGCCCATTTATAATTCACCCCTCCACTTT
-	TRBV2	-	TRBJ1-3	CASSEGGSTIYF	TGTGCCAGCAGTGAGGGGGGGTCCACCATATATTTT
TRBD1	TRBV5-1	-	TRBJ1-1	CASSLAWTGGGNTEAFF	TGCGCCAGCAGCTTGGCATGGACAGGGGGTGGGAACACTGAAGCTTTCTTT
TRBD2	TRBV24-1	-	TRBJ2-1	CATSGGGAYNEQFF	TGTGCCACCAGCGGCGGGGGGGCCTACAATGAGCAGTTCTTC
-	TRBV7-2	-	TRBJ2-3	CASSLVRVGDTQYF	TGTGCTAGCAGCTTGGTCCGGGTGGGGGATACGCAGTATTTT
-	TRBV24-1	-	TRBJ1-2	CATSEGRGYRLGYTF	TGTGCCACCAGTGAAGGGCGAGGCTATCGGCTAGGCTACACCTTC
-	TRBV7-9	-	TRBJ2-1	CASSLAATPYNEQFF	TGTGCCAGCAGCTTAGCAGCGACGCCCTACAATGAGCAGTTCTTC
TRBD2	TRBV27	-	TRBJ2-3	CASSLSRGGSSTDTQYF	TGTGCCAGCAGTTTATCCCGGGGGGGGTCTAGCACAGATACGCAGTATTTT
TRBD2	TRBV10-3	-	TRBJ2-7	CAISAGQRGGGAGEQYF	TGTGCCATCAGTGCTGGACAGAGAGGCGGGGGGGCTGGCGAGCAGTACTTC
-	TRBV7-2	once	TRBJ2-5	CASSLAVAQETQYF	TGTGCCAGCAGCTTAGCGGTGGCCCAAGAGACCCAGTACTTC
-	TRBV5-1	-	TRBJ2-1	CASSPPAGGYEQFF	TGCGCCAGCAGCCCCCCCGCAGGGGGGTATGAGCAGTTCTTC
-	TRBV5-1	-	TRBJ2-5	CASSLEAVQYF	TGCGCCAGCAGCTTGGAGGCAGTCCAGTACTTC
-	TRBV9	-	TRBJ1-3	CASSVEAGRGNTIYF	TGTGCCAGCAGCGTAGAGGCAGGGAGAGGAAACACCATATATTTT
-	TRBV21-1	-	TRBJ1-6	CASTDLHRENDNSPLHF	TGTGCCAGCACCGACCTTCACAGGGAGAATGATAATTCACCCCTCCACTTT
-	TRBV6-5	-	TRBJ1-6	CASSYGGQGFSPLHF	TGTGCCAGCAGTTACGGGGGACAAGGTTTTTCACCCCTCCACTTT
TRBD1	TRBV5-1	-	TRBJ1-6	CASSYDRGNSPLHF	TGCGCCAGCAGCTACGACAGGGGCAATTCACCCCTCCACTTT
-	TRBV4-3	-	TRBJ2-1	CASSQDGVGPYNEQFF	TGCGCCAGCAGCCAAGACGGGGTAGGACCCTACAATGAGCAGTTCTTC